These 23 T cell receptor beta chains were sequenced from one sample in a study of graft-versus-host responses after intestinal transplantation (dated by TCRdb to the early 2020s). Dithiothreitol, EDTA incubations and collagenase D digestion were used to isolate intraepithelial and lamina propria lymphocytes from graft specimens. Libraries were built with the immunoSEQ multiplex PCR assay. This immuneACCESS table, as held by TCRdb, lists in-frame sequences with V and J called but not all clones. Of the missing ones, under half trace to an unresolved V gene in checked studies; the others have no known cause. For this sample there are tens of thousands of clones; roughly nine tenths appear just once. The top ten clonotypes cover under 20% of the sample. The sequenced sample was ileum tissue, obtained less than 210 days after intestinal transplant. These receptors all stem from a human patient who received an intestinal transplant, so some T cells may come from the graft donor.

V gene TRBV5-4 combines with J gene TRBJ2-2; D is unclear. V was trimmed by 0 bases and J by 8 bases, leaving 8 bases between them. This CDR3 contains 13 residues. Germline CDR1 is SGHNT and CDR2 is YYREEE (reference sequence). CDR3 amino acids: CASSLDPLGELFF. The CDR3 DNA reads TGTGCCAGCAGCTTGGATCCGTTGGGGGAGCTGTTTTTT.

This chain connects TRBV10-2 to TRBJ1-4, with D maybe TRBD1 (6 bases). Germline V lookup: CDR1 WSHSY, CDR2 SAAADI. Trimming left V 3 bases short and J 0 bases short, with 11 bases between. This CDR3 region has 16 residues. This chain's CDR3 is CASSEPNRATNEKLFF. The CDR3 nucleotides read TGCGCCAGCAGTGAACCGAACAGGGCAACTAATGAAAAACTGTTTTTT.

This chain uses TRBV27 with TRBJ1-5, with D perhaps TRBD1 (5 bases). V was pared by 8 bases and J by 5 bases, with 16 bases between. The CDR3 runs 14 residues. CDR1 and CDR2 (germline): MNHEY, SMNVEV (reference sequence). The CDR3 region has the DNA TGTGCCAGCGGGACGAGCCAAACCTATCAGCCCCAGCATTTT. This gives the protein CASGTSQTYQPQHF.

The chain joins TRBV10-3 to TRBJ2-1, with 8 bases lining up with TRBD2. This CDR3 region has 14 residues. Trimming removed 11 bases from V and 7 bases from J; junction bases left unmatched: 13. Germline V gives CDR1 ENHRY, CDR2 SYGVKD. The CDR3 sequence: CAAREGLLRNEQFF. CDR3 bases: TGTGCCGCCCGGGAGGGACTACTCAGGAATGAGCAGTTCTTC.

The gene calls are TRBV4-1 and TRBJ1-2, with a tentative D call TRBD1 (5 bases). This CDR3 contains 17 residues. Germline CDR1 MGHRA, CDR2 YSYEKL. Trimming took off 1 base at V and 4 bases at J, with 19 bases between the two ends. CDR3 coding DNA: TGCGCCAGCAGCCAAGTGCACGGGCAGGGTGTCGTCTATGGCTACACCTTC. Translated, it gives CASSQVHGQGVVYGYTF.

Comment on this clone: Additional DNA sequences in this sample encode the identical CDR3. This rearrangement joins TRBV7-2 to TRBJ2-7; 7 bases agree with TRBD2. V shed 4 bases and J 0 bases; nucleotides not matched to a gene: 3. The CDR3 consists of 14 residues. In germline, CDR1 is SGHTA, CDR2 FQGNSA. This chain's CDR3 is CASSWRGGSYEQYF. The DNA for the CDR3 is TGTGCCAGCAGCTGGCGCGGGGGCTCCTACGAGCAGTACTTC.

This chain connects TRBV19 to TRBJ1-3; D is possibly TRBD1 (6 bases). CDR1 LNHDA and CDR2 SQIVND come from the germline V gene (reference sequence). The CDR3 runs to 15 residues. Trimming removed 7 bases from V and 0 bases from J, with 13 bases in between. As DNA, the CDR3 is TGTGCCAGTACCTCCCAGGGACACTCTGGAAACACCATATATTTT. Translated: CASTSQGHSGNTIYF.

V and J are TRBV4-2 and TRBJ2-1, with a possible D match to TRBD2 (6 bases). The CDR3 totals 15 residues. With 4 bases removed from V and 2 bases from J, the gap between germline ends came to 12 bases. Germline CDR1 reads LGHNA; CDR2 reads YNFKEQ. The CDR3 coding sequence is TGTGCCAGCAGCCCAACTAGCATCGCCTACAATGAGCAGTTCTTC. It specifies CASSPTSIAYNEQFF.

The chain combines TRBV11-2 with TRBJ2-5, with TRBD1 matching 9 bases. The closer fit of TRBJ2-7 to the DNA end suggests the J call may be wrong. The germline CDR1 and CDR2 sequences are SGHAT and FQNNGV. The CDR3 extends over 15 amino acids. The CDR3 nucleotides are TGTGCCAGCAGCCGAACCGGGACAGGGAGCTACGAGCAGTACTTC. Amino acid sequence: CASSRTGTGSYEQYF.

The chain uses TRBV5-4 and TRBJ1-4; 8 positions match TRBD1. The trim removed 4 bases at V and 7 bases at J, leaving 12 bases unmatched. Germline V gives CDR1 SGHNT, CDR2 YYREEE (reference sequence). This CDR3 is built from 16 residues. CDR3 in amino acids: CASSQQGGAKGEKLFF. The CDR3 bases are TGTGCCAGCAGCCAACAGGGGGGGGCTAAGGGTGAAAAACTGTTTTTT. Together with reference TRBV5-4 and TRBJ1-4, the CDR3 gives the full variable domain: ETGVTQSPTHLIKTRGQQVTLRCSSQSGHNTVSWYQQALGQGPQFIFQYYREEENGRGNFPPRFSGLQFPNYSSELNVNALELDDSALYLCASSQQGGAKGEKLFFGSGTQLSVL.

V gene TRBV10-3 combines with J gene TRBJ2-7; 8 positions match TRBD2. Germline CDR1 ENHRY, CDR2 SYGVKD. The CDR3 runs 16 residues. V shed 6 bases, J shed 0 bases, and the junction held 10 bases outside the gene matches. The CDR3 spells CAISLTASGGSYEQYF. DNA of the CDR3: TGTGCCATCAGCCTAACCGCAAGCGGGGGCTCCTACGAGCAGTACTTC.

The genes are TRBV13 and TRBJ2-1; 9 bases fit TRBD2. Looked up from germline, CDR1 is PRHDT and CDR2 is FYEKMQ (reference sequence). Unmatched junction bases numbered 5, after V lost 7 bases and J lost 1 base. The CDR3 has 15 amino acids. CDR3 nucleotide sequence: TGTGCCAGCACAATTAGCGGGGGTTCCTACAATGAGCAGTTCTTC. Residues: CASTISGGSYNEQFF.

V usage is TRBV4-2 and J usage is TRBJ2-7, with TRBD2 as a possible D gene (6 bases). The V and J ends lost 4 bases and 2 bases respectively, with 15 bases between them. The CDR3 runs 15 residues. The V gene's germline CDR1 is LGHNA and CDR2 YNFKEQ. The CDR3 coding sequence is TGTGCCAGCAGCCGAGTCGGGGGAAAGACCTACGAGCAGTACTTC. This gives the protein CASSRVGGKTYEQYF.

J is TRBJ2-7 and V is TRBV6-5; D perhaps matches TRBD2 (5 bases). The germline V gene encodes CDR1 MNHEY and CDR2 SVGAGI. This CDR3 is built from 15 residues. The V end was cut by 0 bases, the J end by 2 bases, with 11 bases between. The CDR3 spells CASSYSAGETYEQYF. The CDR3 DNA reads TGTGCCAGCAGTTACTCGGCCGGGGAGACCTACGAGCAGTACTTC.

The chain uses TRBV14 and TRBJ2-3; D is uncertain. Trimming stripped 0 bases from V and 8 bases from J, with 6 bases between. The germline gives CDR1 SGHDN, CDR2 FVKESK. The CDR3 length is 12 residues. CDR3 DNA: TGTGCCAGCAGCCAAGATATAGGTACGCAGTATTTT. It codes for CASSQDIGTQYF.

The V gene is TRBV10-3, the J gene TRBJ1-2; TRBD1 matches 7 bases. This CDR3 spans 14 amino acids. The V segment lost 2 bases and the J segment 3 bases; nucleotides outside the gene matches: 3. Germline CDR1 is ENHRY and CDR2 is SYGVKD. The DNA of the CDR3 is TGTGCCATCAGTGAGGTTGACAGGGACTATGGCTACACCTTC. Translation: CAISEVDRDYGYTF.

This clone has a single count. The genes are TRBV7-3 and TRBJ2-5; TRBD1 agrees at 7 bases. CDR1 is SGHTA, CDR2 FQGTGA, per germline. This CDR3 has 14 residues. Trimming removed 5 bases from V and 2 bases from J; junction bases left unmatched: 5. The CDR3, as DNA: TGTGCCAGCAGCCCAACAGGGGAGCAAGAGACCCAGTACTTC. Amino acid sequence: CASSPTGEQETQYF.

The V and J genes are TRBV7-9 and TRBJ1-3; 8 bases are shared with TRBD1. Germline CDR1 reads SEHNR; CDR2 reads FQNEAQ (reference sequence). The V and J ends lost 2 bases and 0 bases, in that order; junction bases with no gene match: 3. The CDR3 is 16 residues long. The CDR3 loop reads CASSLTGGYSGNTIYF. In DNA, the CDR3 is TGTGCCAGCAGCTTAACAGGGGGGTACTCTGGAAACACCATATATTTT.

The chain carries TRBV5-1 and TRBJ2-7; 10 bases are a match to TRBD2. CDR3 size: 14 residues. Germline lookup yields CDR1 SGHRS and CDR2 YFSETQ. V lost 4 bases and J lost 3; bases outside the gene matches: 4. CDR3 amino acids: CASSLSGGLYEQYF. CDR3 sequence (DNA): TGCGCCAGCAGCCTTAGCGGGGGGCTCTACGAGCAGTACTTC.

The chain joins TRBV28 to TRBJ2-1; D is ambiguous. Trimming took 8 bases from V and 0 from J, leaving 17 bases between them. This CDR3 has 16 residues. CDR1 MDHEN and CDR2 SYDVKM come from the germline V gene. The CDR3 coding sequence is TGTGCCAGCTGTTCGGCGGTCTACAGCTCCTACAATGAGCAGTTCTTC. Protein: CASCSAVYSSYNEQFF. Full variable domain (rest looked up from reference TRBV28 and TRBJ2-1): DVKVTQSSRYLVKRTGEKVFLECVQDMDHENMFWYRQDPGLGLRLIYFSYDVKMKEKGDIPEGYSVSREKKERFSLILESASTNQTSMYLCASCSAVYSSYNEQFFGPGTRLTVL.

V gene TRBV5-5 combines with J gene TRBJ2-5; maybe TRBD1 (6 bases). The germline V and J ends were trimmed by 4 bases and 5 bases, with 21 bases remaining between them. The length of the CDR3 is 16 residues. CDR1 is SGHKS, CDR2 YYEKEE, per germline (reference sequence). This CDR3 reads CASSRTSLGGAETQYF. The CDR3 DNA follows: TGTGCCAGCAGCCGTACAAGTTTAGGGGGTGCGGAGACCCAGTACTTC.

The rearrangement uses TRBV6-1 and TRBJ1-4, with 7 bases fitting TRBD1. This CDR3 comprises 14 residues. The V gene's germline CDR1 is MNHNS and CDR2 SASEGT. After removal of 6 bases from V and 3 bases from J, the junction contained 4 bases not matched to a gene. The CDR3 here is CASSDRDANEKLFF. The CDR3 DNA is TGTGCCAGCAGCGACAGGGACGCTAATGAAAAACTGTTTTTT.

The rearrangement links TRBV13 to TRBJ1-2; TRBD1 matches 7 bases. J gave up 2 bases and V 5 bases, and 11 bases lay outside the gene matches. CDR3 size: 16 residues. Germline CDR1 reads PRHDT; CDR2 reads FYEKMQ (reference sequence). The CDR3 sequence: CASSTLHKGANYGYTF. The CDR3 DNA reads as TGTGCCAGCAGCACACTTCATAAGGGGGCGAACTATGGCTACACCTTC.